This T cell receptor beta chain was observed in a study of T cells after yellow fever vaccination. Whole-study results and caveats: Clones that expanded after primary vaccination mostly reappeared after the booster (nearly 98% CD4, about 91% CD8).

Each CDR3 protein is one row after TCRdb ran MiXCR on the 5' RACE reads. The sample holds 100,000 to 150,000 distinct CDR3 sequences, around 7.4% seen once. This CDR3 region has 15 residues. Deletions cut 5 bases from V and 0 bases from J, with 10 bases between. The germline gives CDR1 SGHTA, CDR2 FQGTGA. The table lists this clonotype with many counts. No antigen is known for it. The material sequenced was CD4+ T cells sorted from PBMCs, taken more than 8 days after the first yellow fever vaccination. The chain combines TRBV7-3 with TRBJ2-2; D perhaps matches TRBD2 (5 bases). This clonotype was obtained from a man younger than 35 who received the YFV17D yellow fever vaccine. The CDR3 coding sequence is TGTGCCAGCAGCAAAAGCGGCGCGAACACCGGGGAGCTGTTTTTT. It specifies CASSKSGANTGELFF.